The present TCR beta chain was sequenced within a study of T cells in Graves' hyperthyroidism and ophthalmopathy. The germline gives CDR1 SGHTA, CDR2 FQGNSA. The CDR3 sequence is 17 residues long. After removal of 5 bases from V and 5 bases from J, the junction contained 16 bases not matched to a gene. Enrolled ophthalmopathy patients presented with a Clinical Activity Score of at least 3, a NOSPECS grade of at least 4, and disease duration under 3 months. This clonotype occurred many times. Amplified TCR beta CDR3 regions derived from RNA transcripts. Carried out on the TCR CDR3, a first-round RT-PCR used the HTBI primer set. Using its own MiXCR run on the multiplex PCR reads, TCRdb lists one record per CDR3 protein. Here the sample spans over 350,000 distinct CDR3 sequences, over 12% being singletons.

This sequence joins TRBV7-2 and TRBJ2-7; 9 bases align to TRBD1. The sequenced sample was blood. The source is a man aged 50-59 years with Graves' ophthalmopathy. CDR3 sequence reads: CASSITGQGMNPDEQYF. Written as DNA, the CDR3 is TGTGCCAGCAGCATCACAGGACAGGGGATGAATCCGGACGAGCAGTACTTC.